One and the same sample provided the 5 T cell receptor beta chains below, sequenced in a study of T-cell reconstitution after alpha-beta-depleted transplantation in children (TCRdb year 2016). The library was made by PCR. The data were produced on an Illumina HiSeq 2500. To normalize quantification of the TCRbeta repertoire, the TCR libraries were built with molecular barcoding that relied on unique molecular identifiers. The public reads were quality trimmed at Q25 with fastp and then assembled into clones with MiXCR by TCRdb, keeping productive beta chains. Rows with one shared CDR3 protein collapse into an entry with the most common genes and DNA. The sample has about a million distinct CDR3 sequences on record, less than 30% of them singletons. About 28% of the sample goes to the ten largest clones. According to the study, the label for this sample's treatment or condition signals: allogeneic hematopoietic cell transplantation with graft depleted of TCRalphabeta T cells and CD19 B cells.

Sequencing used PBMCs, mostly from graft donor cells, obtained 360 days after TCRalphabeta/CD19-depleted stem cell transplant. These receptors were collected from a boy in the first two years of life who had a stem cell transplant for SCID, so the T cells may come from the graft donor.

The rearrangement links TRBV14 to TRBJ2-1, with D possibly TRBD1 on 6 matching bases. CDR1 and CDR2 from the germline V gene are SGHDN and FVKESK. V lost 5 bases, J lost 9 bases, and 17 bases lay in between. This CDR3 contains 14 residues. The CDR3 is CASSWDTNQGEQFF. DNA for the CDR3: TGTGCCAGCAGCTGGGACACCAACCAGGGTGAGCAGTTCTTC.

The chain combines TRBV10-3 with TRBJ1-1; D remains unclear. The CDR3 runs to 11 residues. The V gene's germline CDR1 is ENHRY and CDR2 SYGVKD. Trimming cost V 8 bases and J 2 bases, with 6 bases left between them. The CDR3 nucleotides are TGTGCCATCGCCGGAAACACTGAAGCTTTCTTT. Translated, it gives CAIAGNTEAFF.

Regarding this clonotype: The junction shows a germline mismatch at one end, possibly a read error. CDR3 sequence: CASSSPGTGANSEAFF. The CDR3 DNA sequence: TGTGCCAGCAGTTCACCCGGGACAGGGGCAAACAGTGAAGCTTTCTTT. The chain recombines TRBV6-5 with TRBJ1-1; 10 bases are a match to TRBD1. Per the germline V gene, CDR1 is MNHEY and CDR2 is SVGAGI. The CDR3 consists of 16 residues.

This clonotype was seen only a few times. V is TRBV20-1 and J is TRBJ1-6; the D is unclear. The CDR3 is made up of 15 amino acids. Trimming stripped 6 bases from V and 0 bases from J, with 12 bases between. Germline V CDR1 and CDR2: DFQATT, SNEGSKA (reference sequence). The CDR3 sequence: CSARVGNSYNSPLHF. The CDR3 DNA reads TGCAGTGCCCGAGTGGGAAACTCCTATAATTCACCCCTCCACTTT.

This chain links TRBV7-2 with TRBJ2-3; D ambiguous. V gave up 1 base and J gave up 6 bases, with 8 bases separating them. Germline CDR1 is SGHTA and CDR2 is FQGNSA. The CDR3 contains 13 residues. The CDR3 here is CASSLEVEDTQYF. CDR3 bases: TGTGCCAGCAGCTTAGAGGTCGAGGATACGCAGTATTTT.